The clone carrying this T cell receptor (beta chain) was counted once. In the original workflow: Amplification of reference gene primers was used by the study to estimate nucleated cell counts. Some clones are missing from TCRdb's copy, which holds only in-frame ones; the method was immunoSEQ multiplex PCR. V, J and clone size derive from that table, while D and trimming were established from the DNA sequence. The sample lists about 160,000 clones; 85% were seen once. Germline V CDR1 and CDR2: SGHNT, YENEEA. The CDR3 has 15 amino acids. J gave up 6 bases and V 5 bases, and 6 bases lay outside the gene matches. The data were taken from a study of blood T cell repertoires in COVID-19. Study summary: COVID-19 samples from acute and convalescent phases originated in the United States, Italy and Spain. Sources were T cells, B-cell-depleted T cells, or PBMCs; the material itself was cDNA or gDNA.

The sequencing sample was made of peripheral blood. This TCR derives from a human donor with acute or convalescent COVID-19. The donor label of this sample is uncertain. The V gene is TRBV11-3, the J gene TRBJ2-1, with 11 nucleotides matching TRBD1. As DNA, the CDR3 is TGTGCCAGCAGCGGCCCGGGACAGGGGGTCAATGAGCAGTTCTTC. Protein product: CASSGPGQGVNEQFF.